This TCR beta chain was captured by sequencing in a study of cytomegalovirus exposure and HLA in healthy donors. Study-wide results and caveats: The study labeled under 200 TCR beta chains cytomegalovirus-associated. Most TCRs appeared rarely, but some public TCRs recurred in many donors. CMV antigen specificity of a few CMV-associated chains was confirmed in vitro.

In the case of this clone: The antigen is unknown.

Produced via immunoSEQ multiplex PCR; TCRdb's table is partial and in-frame only. The data hold some 170,000 clones, with 85% to 90% observed a single time. The V and J ends lost 3 bases and 8 bases respectively, with 13 bases between them. Germline loops: CDR1 MGHDK, CDR2 SYGVNS. CDR3 length: 14 residues. Separate from the approximately 720-subject first cohort was the approximately 110-subject validation cohort, to which the donors belonged. The sample was PBMCs. V and J are TRBV25-1 and TRBJ1-4; tentative D call: TRBD1 (5 bases). The source of this sequence is a woman in her 30s in good health and CMV-seronegative. The CDR3 spells CASSDVQGREKLFF. The CDR3, as DNA: TGTGCCAGCAGTGATGTGCAGGGTAGGGAAAAACTGTTTTTT.